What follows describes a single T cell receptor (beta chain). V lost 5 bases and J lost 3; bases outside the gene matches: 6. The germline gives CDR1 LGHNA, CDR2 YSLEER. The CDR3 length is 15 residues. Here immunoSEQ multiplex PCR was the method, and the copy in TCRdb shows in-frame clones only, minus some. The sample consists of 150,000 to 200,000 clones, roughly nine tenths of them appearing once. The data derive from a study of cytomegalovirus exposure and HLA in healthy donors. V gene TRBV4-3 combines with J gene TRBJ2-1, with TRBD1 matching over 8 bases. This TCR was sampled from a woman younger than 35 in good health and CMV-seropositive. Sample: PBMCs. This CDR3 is CASSLGQDHYNEQFF. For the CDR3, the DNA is TGCGCCAGCAGCTTGGGACAGGACCACTACAATGAGCAGTTCTTC.